This T cell receptor (beta chain) is from a study of cytomegalovirus exposure and HLA in healthy donors. Study details: Around 80 million unique TCRs from HLA-typed donors were held in an early data release. Study-wide findings and caveats: In a later analysis, specific HLA alleles were associated with 15,000 to 20,000 TCR beta sequences at a 0.05 false discovery rate. 87-base-pair reads could not separate some V segments, including TRBV6-2 and TRBV6-3.

There were likely unrecorded immune exposures, though donors were nominally healthy when sampled. PCR was performed using 60 Vbeta and 13 Jbeta primers. Profiled with immunoSEQ multiplex PCR; TCRdb holds only in-frame clones, not every one. The sample holds around 70,000 clones, 86% seen once. A remark on this clone: What it binds is not known.

CDR1 is LGHNA, CDR2 YNFKEQ, per germline. The CDR3 loop spans 15 amino acids. V lost 4 bases and J 2 bases, leaving 11 bases between the germline ends. Source material: PBMCs. This receptor was taken from a woman aged 30 to 39 in good health and CMV-seronegative. The chain has TRBV4-2 and TRBJ2-2; possible D gene TRBD1, 6 bases. DNA for the CDR3: TGTGCCAGCAGCCGGGAACAGGGAAACACCGGGGAGCTGTTTTTT. Amino acid sequence: CASSREQGNTGELFF.